One and the same sample provided the 26 T cell receptor beta chains below, sequenced in a study of molecular identifiers for immune sequencing clone quantification. TCRdb re-analysed the PCR reads in MiXCR, keeping a single row per CDR3 protein. The sample contains approximately 630,000 distinct CDR3 sequences, over 25% of which appear only once. The specimen was naive CD8+ T cells from blood, with Jurkat cell RNA spiked in. Subset defined: FACS-sorted CD8+CD4-CCR7+CD45RA+ naive T cells. Receptors were obtained from a human donor in good health. Some libraries in this study had Jurkat cell RNA spiked in.

Turning to this clonotype: A much more abundant neighbour one base away suggests this may be a read error. The chain employs TRBV4-3 and TRBJ1-1; D is ambiguous. This CDR3 spans 14 amino acids. From germline, CDR1 is LGHNA and CDR2 YSLEER. The CDR3 coding sequence is TGCGCCAGCTGCCAAGTTTCTGAGAACACTGAAGCTTTCTTT. This sequence encodes CASCQVSENTEAFF.

This clonotype was counted many times. This rearrangement joins TRBV5-6 to TRBJ1-1; D gene unclear. The ends were cut back, 10 bases at V and 1 base at J, with 17 bases in the middle. The CDR3 is 14 amino acids. CDR1 and CDR2 from the germline V gene are SGHDT and YYEEEE. The CDR3 protein is CAPTSGSENTEAFF. The CDR3 DNA follows: TGTGCCCCCACGTCCGGGTCTGAGAACACTGAAGCTTTCTTT.

This rearrangement joins TRBV9 to TRBJ1-4, with 8 bases aligning to TRBD1. This CDR3 comprises 14 residues. V lost 4 bases, J lost 6 bases, and 5 bases stayed unmatched. Looked up from germline, CDR1 is SGDLS and CDR2 is YYNGEE. CDR3 in amino acids: CASSTGQDYEKLFF. DNA of the CDR3: TGTGCCAGCAGCACGGGACAGGATTATGAAAAACTGTTTTTT.

The gene calls are TRBV12-3 or TRBV12-4 and TRBJ2-1; D perhaps matches TRBD1 (6 bases). Between the trimmed V and J ends, which lost 1 base and 5 bases, there was a span of 24 bases. The CDR3 contains 19 residues. The CDR3 DNA reads as TGTGCCAGCAGTTTAGGGTGGTCCGTCCGGGACAACCTAGACAATGAGCAGTTCTTC. It specifies CASSLGWSVRDNLDNEQFF.

This clonotype was recorded many times. The J gene is TRBJ1-1, the V gene TRBV6-2 or TRBV6-3; D remains unclear. Germline-derived CDR1 and CDR2 are MNHEY and SVGEGT. This CDR3 spans 11 amino acids. Trimming cost V 5 bases and J 8 bases, with 9 bases left between them. The chain's CDR3 is CASSQGQEAFF. The DNA for the CDR3 is TGTGCCAGCAGTCAAGGTCAGGAAGCTTTCTTT.

The chain joins TRBV5-4 to TRBJ2-7; either TRBD1 or TRBD2 may supply D (5 bases each). The CDR3 contains 15 residues. Germline V gene lookup returns CDR1 SGHNT and CDR2 YYREEE (reference sequence). Trimming cost V 1 base and J 3 bases, with 14 bases left between them. This CDR3 is CASSLRDQSFYEQYF. CDR3 nucleotides: TGTGCCAGCAGCTTGAGGGACCAATCGTTCTACGAGCAGTACTTC.

This clonotype has only a few counts. The rearrangement uses TRBV7-8 and TRBJ1-2; D gene unclear. The CDR3 spans 13 residues. V shed 8 bases and J shed 8 bases, with 18 bases lying between them. The germline CDR1 and CDR2 sequences are SGHVS and FQNEAQ. This chain's CDR3 is CASSDGELYGYTF. Written as DNA, the CDR3 is TGTGCCAGCTCGGACGGGGAACTATACGGCTACACCTTC.

This sequence joins TRBV4-1 and TRBJ2-3; D possibly uses TRBD1 or TRBD2 (6 bases each). The germline gives CDR1 MGHRA, CDR2 YSYEKL. The V end lost 0 bases, the J end lost 6 bases, and 10 bases lay between the germline ends. The CDR3 totals 14 residues. CDR3 protein: CASSQEPGGDTQYF. The CDR3 DNA reads TGCGCCAGCAGCCAAGAGCCCGGGGGCGATACGCAGTATTTT.

This clonotype turned up a few times. The chain has TRBV27 and TRBJ2-1; D is perhaps TRBD1 (7 bases). Trimming removed 0 bases from V and 9 bases from J, with 9 bases in between. The CDR3 spans 13 residues. Germline CDR1 reads MNHEY; CDR2 reads SMNVEV (reference sequence). The CDR3 spells CASSLSRGAEQFF. The CDR3 DNA sequence: TGTGCCAGCAGTTTATCCAGGGGGGCTGAGCAGTTCTTC.

This clonotype has a handful of counts. The chain employs TRBV15 and TRBJ1-2, with D possibly being TRBD1 (6 bases). This CDR3 has 15 amino acids. Trimming took 0 bases from V and 7 from J, leaving 15 bases between them. CDR1 is LNHNV, CDR2 YYDKDF, per germline (reference sequence). This chain's CDR3 is CATSRDRGGRGGYTF. In nucleotides, the CDR3 is TGTGCCACCAGCAGAGATCGGGGGGGGCGCGGTGGCTACACCTTC.

For this clonotype: The junction differs from germline at one of its ends, possibly a read error. The rearrangement joins TRBV29-1 to TRBJ1-2; 8 positions agree with TRBD1. CDR1 is SQVTM and CDR2 is ANQGSEA in the germline V gene. The CDR3 has 11 amino acids. The CDR3, as DNA: TGCGGCGTGGGACAGGACTATGGCTACACCTTC. Protein product: CGVGQDYGYTF.

This clonotype appeared once. With a much larger clone just one base away, this may be a read error. The conserved closing phenylalanine or tryptophan is absent in this CDR3, likely reflecting a read error. As DNA, the CDR3 is TGCGCCAGCAGCTTGTCTCTAGCGAAGATGTACAATGAGCAGTTCCTC. Translating gives CASSLSLAKMYNEQFL. The V call is TRBV5-1, the J call TRBJ2-1; perhaps TRBD2 as D (6 bases). Germline CDR1 is SGHRS and CDR2 is YFSETQ. This CDR3 comprises 16 residues. Trimming left V 1 base short and J 4 bases short, with 15 bases between.

This clonotype was seen ten or more times. The chain recombines TRBV2 with TRBJ2-7, with a possible D match to TRBD2 (5 bases). Germline CDR1 SNHLY, CDR2 FYNNEI. This CDR3 has 14 residues. Trimming left V 2 bases short and J 6 bases short, with 14 bases between. CDR3 in amino acids: CASSENFGSGEQYF. The CDR3 region has the DNA TGTGCCAGCAGTGAAAATTTCGGAAGCGGCGAGCAGTACTTC.

Points on this clonotype: A single base separates this from a much larger clone, so it may be a read error. The J gene is TRBJ2-6, the V gene TRBV2, with 10 bases lining up with TRBD1. The germline CDR1 and CDR2 sequences are SNHLY and FYNNEI. This CDR3 region has 18 residues. The CDR3 nucleotides are TGTGCCAGCAGTACTCAGGACAGGGGGATCACTGGGGTCAACGTCCTGACTTTC. It encodes CASSTQDRGITGVNVLTF.

This clonotype was recorded many times. V gene TRBV7-9 combines with J gene TRBJ2-5; D is unresolved. Germline lookup yields CDR1 SEHNR and CDR2 FQNEAQ (reference sequence). The CDR3 sequence is 16 residues long. V dropped 4 bases and J dropped 2 bases, with 17 bases sitting between them. The CDR3 here is CASSSITDFPQETQYF. The CDR3 nucleotides read TGTGCCAGCAGCTCGATAACCGACTTTCCTCAAGAGACCCAGTACTTC.

This clonotype appeared once. The V and J genes are TRBV4-3 and TRBJ2-5, with 7 bases lining up with TRBD1. CDR3 length: 17 residues. V lost 0 bases to trimming and J lost 4 bases; unmatched junction nucleotides: 11. Germline loops: CDR1 LGHNA, CDR2 YSLEER. The CDR3 sequence: CASSQDFATGFRETQYF. The CDR3 bases are TGCGCCAGCAGCCAAGATTTCGCGACAGGGTTCCGAGAGACCCAGTACTTC.

This clonotype was counted at least ten times. This chain uses TRBV28 with TRBJ2-2; no clear D gene. The CDR3 spans 15 residues. With 5 bases removed from V and 0 bases from J, the gap between germline ends came to 10 bases. The V gene's germline CDR1 is MDHEN and CDR2 SYDVKM. The DNA of the CDR3 is TGTGCCAGCAGTCCCGAGATTTCGAACACCGGGGAGCTGTTTTTT. Its translation: CASSPEISNTGELFF. Full variable domain (missing parts from reference TRBV28 and TRBJ2-2): DVKVTQSSRYLVKRTGEKVFLECVQDMDHENMFWYRQDPGLGLRLIYFSYDVKMKEKGDIPEGYSVSREKKERFSLILESASTNQTSMYLCASSPEISNTGELFFGEGSRLTVL.

Note on this clonotype: A read error may be the cause here, since a much bigger clone is one base away. This chain uses TRBV6-6 with TRBJ2-5, with D uncertain. The CDR3 loop spans 14 amino acids. Germline CDR1 and CDR2: MNHNY and SVGAGI (reference sequence). Trimming removed 8 bases at V and 2 bases at J, with 15 bases between. CDR3 sequence reads: CASGPLTRQETQYF. Here the CDR3 DNA reads TGTGCCAGCGGTCCGTTGACTCGACAAGAGACCCAGTACTTC.

Comment on this clonotype: Without the conserved terminal phenylalanine or tryptophan, this CDR3 likely stems from a read error. This chain uses TRBV20-1 with TRBJ2-7; 8 nucleotides line up with TRBD2. CDR1 is DFQATT and CDR2 is SNEGSKA in the germline V gene (reference sequence). The CDR3 runs 13 residues. Germline trimming cut 2 bases from V and 0 bases from J; bases unmatched to any gene: 0. The CDR3 region is CSARTSGSYEQYS. CDR3 coding DNA: TGCAGTGCTAGAACTAGCGGCTCCTACGAGCAGTACTCC.

This clonotype was counted only a few times. This chain connects TRBV12-5 to TRBJ2-2; tentatively, D is TRBD1 (6 bases). CDR3 length: 12 amino acids. V lost 10 bases and J lost 6, with 12 bases in between. In germline, CDR1 is LGHNT, CDR2 FRNRAP. The CDR3 DNA reads TGTGCTAATGCCGAGGGGGCCGGGGAGCTGTTTTTT. Its protein is CANAEGAGELFF.

The sample holds a few counts of this clonotype. V is TRBV7-9 and J is TRBJ1-2; D possibly corresponds to TRBD1 (6 bases). The V gene lost 2 bases and the J gene lost 6 bases, with 7 bases spanning the gap. Per germline, CDR1 SEHNR and CDR2 FQNEAQ (reference sequence). This CDR3 comprises 12 residues. The CDR3 DNA reads TGTGCCAGCAGCTTAACAGGGAATGGCTACACCTTC. Protein product: CASSLTGNGYTF. The whole variable domain, filled in from reference TRBV7-9 and TRBJ1-2, reads DTGVSQNPRHKITKRGQNVTFRCDPISEHNRLYWYRQTLGQGPEFLTYFQNEAQLEKSRLLSDRFSAERPKGSFSTLEIQRTEQGDSAMYLCASSLTGNGYTFGSGTRLTVV.

The rearrangement uses TRBV27 and TRBJ2-7; D unclear. Germline values: CDR1 MNHEY, CDR2 SMNVEV (reference sequence). The V gene lost 3 bases and the J gene lost 2 bases, with 11 bases spanning the gap. CDR3 length equals 14 residues. This CDR3 reads CASSFQDGTYEQYF. The CDR3 nucleotides read TGTGCCAGCAGTTTCCAGGACGGCACCTACGAGCAGTACTTC.

In this sample, this clonotype turned up many times. The gene calls are TRBV29-1 and TRBJ1-1; 7 positions match TRBD1. The CDR3 consists of 14 residues. V gave up 4 bases and J gave up 1 base; unmatched junction bases: 6. CDR1 is SQVTM and CDR2 is ANQGSEA in the germline V gene. The CDR3 spells CSVAGGYTNTEAFF. CDR3 coding DNA: TGCAGCGTTGCAGGGGGTTATACGAACACTGAAGCTTTCTTT.

This clonotype was found many times. This sequence joins TRBV10-3 and TRBJ2-7, with D maybe TRBD2 (5 bases). Trimming removed 4 bases at V and 2 bases at J, with 12 bases between. The germline gives CDR1 ENHRY, CDR2 SYGVKD. The CDR3 is made up of 14 amino acids. Here the CDR3 DNA reads TGTGCCATCAGTGGACGAGACGGGACCTACGAGCAGTACTTC. It translates to CAISGRDGTYEQYF.

A word on this clonotype: One base separates it from a far larger clone, so it is likely a read error. The chain employs TRBV28 and TRBJ2-5; D not resolved. Per the germline V gene, CDR1 is MDHEN and CDR2 is SYDVKM. There are 11 residues in the CDR3. CDR3 sequence (DNA): TGTGCCTGCAGTTTATACGAGACCCAGTACTTC. It specifies CACSLYETQYF.

This clonotype was observed a few times. The CDR3 DNA reads as TGTGCCAGCGGATCGATAACCCTAAAAATCTCCTACAATGAGCAGTTCTTC. Protein sequence: CASGSITLKISYNEQFF. The chain is built from TRBV28 and TRBJ2-1, with D unresolved. The germline V and J ends were trimmed by 8 bases and 0 bases, with 20 bases remaining between them. Germline V gene sequence: CDR1 MDHEN, CDR2 SYDVKM. CDR3 length: 17 amino acids.